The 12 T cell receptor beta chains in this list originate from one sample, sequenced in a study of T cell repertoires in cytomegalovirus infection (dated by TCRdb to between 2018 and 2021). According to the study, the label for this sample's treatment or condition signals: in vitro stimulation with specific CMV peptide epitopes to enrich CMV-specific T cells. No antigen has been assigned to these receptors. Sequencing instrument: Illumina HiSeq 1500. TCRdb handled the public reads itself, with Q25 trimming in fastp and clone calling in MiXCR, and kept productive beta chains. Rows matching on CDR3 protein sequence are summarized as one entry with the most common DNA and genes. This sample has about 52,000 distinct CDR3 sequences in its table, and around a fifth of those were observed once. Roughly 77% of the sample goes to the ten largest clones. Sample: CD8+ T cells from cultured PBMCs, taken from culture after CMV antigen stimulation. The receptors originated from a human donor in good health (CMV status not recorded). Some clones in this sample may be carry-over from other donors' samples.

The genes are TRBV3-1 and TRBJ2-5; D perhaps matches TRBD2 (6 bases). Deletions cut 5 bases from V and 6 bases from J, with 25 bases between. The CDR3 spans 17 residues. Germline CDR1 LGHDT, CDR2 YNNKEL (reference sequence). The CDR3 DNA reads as TGTGCCAGCAGCTCCAATTACCGGCGGGACTTGGAGAAGACCCAGTACTTC. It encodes CASSSNYRRDLEKTQYF.

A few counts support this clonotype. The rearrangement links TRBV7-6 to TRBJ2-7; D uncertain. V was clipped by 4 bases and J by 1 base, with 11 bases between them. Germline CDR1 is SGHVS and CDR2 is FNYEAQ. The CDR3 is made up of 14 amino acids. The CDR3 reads CASSYGKASYEQYF. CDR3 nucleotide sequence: TGTGCCAGCAGCTACGGAAAAGCTTCCTACGAGCAGTACTTC.

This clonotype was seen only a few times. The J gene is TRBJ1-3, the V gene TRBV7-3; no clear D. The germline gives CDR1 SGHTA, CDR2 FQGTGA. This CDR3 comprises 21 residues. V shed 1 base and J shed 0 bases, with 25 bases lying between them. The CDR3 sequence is CASSLRPLGAAGRTSGNTIYF. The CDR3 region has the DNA TGTGCCAGCAGCTTAAGGCCCTTGGGTGCGGCAGGCCGTACCTCTGGAAACACCATATATTTT.

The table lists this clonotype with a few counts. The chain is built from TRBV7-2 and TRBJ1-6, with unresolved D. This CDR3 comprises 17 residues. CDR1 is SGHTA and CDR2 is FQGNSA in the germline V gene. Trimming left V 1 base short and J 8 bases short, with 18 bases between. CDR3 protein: CASSLEGEGFADSPLHF. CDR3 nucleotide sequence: TGTGCCAGCAGCTTAGAGGGAGAAGGATTCGCAGATTCACCCCTCCACTTT.

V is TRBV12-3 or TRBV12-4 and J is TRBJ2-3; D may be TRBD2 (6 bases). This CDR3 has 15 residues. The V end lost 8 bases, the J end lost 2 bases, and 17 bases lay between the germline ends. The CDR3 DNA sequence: TGTGCCAGCGTCCCCGGGACTGGAACCACAGATACGCAGTATTTT. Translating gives CASVPGTGTTDTQYF.

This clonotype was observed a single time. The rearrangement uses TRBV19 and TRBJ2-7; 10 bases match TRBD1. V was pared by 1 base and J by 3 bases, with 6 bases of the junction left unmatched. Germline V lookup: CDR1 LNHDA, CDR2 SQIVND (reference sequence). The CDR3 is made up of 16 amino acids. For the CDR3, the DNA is TGTGCCAGTAGTATAGCGACAGGGGGCAACAGCTACGAGCAGTACTTC. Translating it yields CASSIATGGNSYEQYF.

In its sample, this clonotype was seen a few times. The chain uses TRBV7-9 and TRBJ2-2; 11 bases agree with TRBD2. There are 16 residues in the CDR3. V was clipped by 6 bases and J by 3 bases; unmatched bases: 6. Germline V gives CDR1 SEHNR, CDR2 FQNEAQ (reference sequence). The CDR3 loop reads CASSRTSGGYTGELFF. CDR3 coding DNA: TGTGCCAGCAGTCGCACTAGCGGGGGTTACACCGGGGAGCTGTTTTTT.

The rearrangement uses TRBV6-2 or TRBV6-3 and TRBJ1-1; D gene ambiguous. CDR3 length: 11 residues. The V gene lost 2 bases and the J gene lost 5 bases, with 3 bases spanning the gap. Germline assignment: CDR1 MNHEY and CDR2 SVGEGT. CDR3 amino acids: CASSYGTEAFF. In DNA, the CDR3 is TGTGCCAGCAGTTACGGGACTGAAGCTTTCTTT.

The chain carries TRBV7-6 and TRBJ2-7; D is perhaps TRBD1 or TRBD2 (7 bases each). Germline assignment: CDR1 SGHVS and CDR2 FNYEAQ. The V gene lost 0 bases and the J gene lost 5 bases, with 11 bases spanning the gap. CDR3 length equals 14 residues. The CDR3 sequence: CASSLAGGGDEQYF. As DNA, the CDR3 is TGTGCCAGCAGCTTAGCGGGAGGGGGCGACGAGCAGTACTTC.

CDR3 DNA: TGCGCCAGCAGCCAACCCCTCGGTCATGAGCAGTTCTTC. The encoded protein is CASSQPLGHEQFF. This chain joins TRBV4-3 and TRBJ2-1; D remains ambiguous. Germline CDR1 reads LGHNA; CDR2 reads YSLEER. With 2 bases removed from V and 8 bases from J, the gap between germline ends came to 10 bases. The CDR3 runs 13 residues.

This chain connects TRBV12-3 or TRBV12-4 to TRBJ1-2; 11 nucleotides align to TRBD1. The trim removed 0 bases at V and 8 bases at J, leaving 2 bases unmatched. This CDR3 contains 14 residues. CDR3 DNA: TGTGCCAGCAGTTTAGCGGACAGGGGGCTCGGCTACACCTTC. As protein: CASSLADRGLGYTF.

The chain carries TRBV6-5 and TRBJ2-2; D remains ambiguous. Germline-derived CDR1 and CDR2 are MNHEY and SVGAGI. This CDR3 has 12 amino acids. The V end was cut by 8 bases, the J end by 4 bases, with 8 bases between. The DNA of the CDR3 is TGTGCCAGCCTGCAGGCCACCGGGGAGCTGTTTTTT. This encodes CASLQATGELFF.